This T cell receptor beta chain was recovered during a study of T cell clonality in common variable immunodeficiency. General observations from the study: In common variable immunodeficiency, TCR beta chains reportedly carried fewer deletions and N-nucleotide insertions. Shared TCRbeta clones were fewer between CVID subjects than controls.

This clone was detected only a few times. Its antigen is currently unknown. The read terminates 3 residues before the CDR3 end, so the remaining end is supplied by the germline J gene. CVID and control samples used equivalent genomic DNA input. The protocol was immunoSEQ multiplex PCR, while the TCRdb copy is restricted to in-frame clones and leaves out a portion. Found here are 25,000 to 30,000 clones, no singletons; the ten largest cover 3.1%. CVID subjects were 15 or so female and some 28 male, aged 9 to 64. CVID subjects were neither ill nor on immunomodulatory or immunosuppressive medication at sampling. The length of the CDR3 is 14 residues. The V end lost 4 bases, the J end lost 3 bases, and 11 bases lay between the germline ends. CDR1 is LNHDA, CDR2 SQIVND, per germline (reference sequence).

The sample was peripheral blood mononuclear cells. This clonotype was obtained from a human donor with common variable immunodeficiency. V is TRBV19 and J is TRBJ2-3; D possibly matches TRBD1 or TRBD2 (5 bases each). CDR3 bases read: TGTGCCAGTAGTACAGGGAGACCTACAGATACG. Its translation: CASSTGRPTDT. The whole CDR3 is CASSTGRPTDTQYF.